Listed below are T cell receptor beta chains from one sample, sequenced in a study of PD-L1 blockade in urothelial cancer. Profiled with immunoSEQ multiplex PCR; TCRdb holds only in-frame clones, not every one. This sample yields 85,000 to 100,000 clones, of which roughly nine tenths are seen a single time; roughly a tenth belongs to the top ten. Sample: PBMCs, taken around atezolizumab (anti-PD-L1) treatment. The receptors stem from a man between 60 and 75 years old with urothelial cancer. Both conserved end residues are part of each CDR3. The order of the fields is D gene, J gene, V gene, clone size, CDR3 DNA, CDR3 protein. A D gene is named only where the DNA matches it firmly. Clone size, where shown, is once, few, many, or a class for clones that have expanded.

D gene: NA
J gene: TRBJ1-3
V gene: TRBV7-9
clone size: NA
CDR3 DNA: TGTGCCAGCAGCTACAGTCTCACCTCTGGAAACACCATATATTTT
CDR3 protein: CASSYSLTSGNTIYF

D gene: TRBD1
J gene: TRBJ2-7
V gene: TRBV6-6
clone size: NA
CDR3 DNA: TGTGCCAGCAGTTTGGACAGGGGGCACGAGCAGTACTTC
CDR3 protein: CASSLDRGHEQYF

D gene: TRBD2
J gene: TRBJ2-1
V gene: TRBV4-2
clone size: NA
CDR3 DNA: TGTGCCAGCAGCCAAGATATGGCTAGCGGGGGTATCTACAATGAGCAGTTCTTC
CDR3 protein: CASSQDMASGGIYNEQFF

D gene: NA
J gene: TRBJ2-1
V gene: TRBV27
clone size: NA
CDR3 DNA: TGTGCCAGCACTCCGACAGGCTCCTACAATGAGCAGTTCTTC
CDR3 protein: CASTPTGSYNEQFF

D gene: NA
J gene: TRBJ2-6
V gene: TRBV25-1
clone size: NA
CDR3 DNA: TGTGCCAGCAGGGGGGTTCAGGGGACTGGGGCCAACGTCCTGACTTTC
CDR3 protein: CASRGVQGTGANVLTF

D gene: NA
J gene: TRBJ2-3
V gene: TRBV29-1
clone size: NA
CDR3 DNA: TGCAGCGTCCTTCTCCGGACAAGTAGCACAGATACGCAGTATTTT
CDR3 protein: CSVLLRTSSTDTQYF

D gene: NA
J gene: TRBJ1-6
V gene: TRBV2
clone size: once
CDR3 DNA: TGTGCCAGCAGAGGGGGAGACTCTTCTTCTAATTCACCCCTCCACTTT
CDR3 protein: CASRGGDSSSNSPLHF

D gene: TRBD1
J gene: TRBJ2-5
V gene: TRBV28
clone size: once
CDR3 DNA: TGTGCCAGCAGCACAGGGGGACTCAGGGAGACCCAGTACTTC
CDR3 protein: CASSTGGLRETQYF

D gene: TRBD2
J gene: TRBJ2-1
V gene: TRBV2
clone size: NA
CDR3 DNA: TGTGCCAGCAGTGGGGCCCCGGGACTAGCGGGGGGATCAGGGCGTCAGTTCTTC
CDR3 protein: CASSGAPGLAGGSGRQFF

D gene: NA
J gene: TRBJ2-7
V gene: TRBV10-3
clone size: NA
CDR3 DNA: TGTGCCATCGGTCCCTCCGGACAAATCTACGAGCAGTACTTC
CDR3 protein: CAIGPSGQIYEQYF

D gene: TRBD2
J gene: TRBJ2-7
V gene: TRBV7-2
clone size: once
CDR3 DNA: TGTGCCAGCAGCTTAGGTTCTTCTAGCGGGGGGTACTCCTACGAGCAGTACTTC
CDR3 protein: CASSLGSSSGGYSYEQYF

D gene: NA
J gene: TRBJ2-5
V gene: TRBV5-1
clone size: NA
CDR3 DNA: TGCGCCAGCAGCTTGGAAGGCCCGGAGGAGACCCAGTACTTC
CDR3 protein: CASSLEGPEETQYF

D gene: NA
J gene: TRBJ2-2
V gene: TRBV7-8
clone size: NA
CDR3 DNA: TGTGCCAGCAGCCCCAGGGGGGCGGGTGGCACCGGGGAGCTGTTTTTT
CDR3 protein: CASSPRGAGGTGELFF

D gene: NA
J gene: TRBJ2-2
V gene: TRBV5-1
clone size: NA
CDR3 DNA: TGCGCCAGCAGCCAAACCGGAGGGGACACCGGGGAGCTGTTTTTT
CDR3 protein: CASSQTGGDTGELFF

D gene: NA
J gene: TRBJ1-6
V gene: TRBV18
clone size: few
CDR3 DNA: TGTGCCAGCTCAGCCAGGGTAGGCAATTCACCCCTCCACTTT
CDR3 protein: CASSARVGNSPLHF

D gene: TRBD2
J gene: TRBJ2-1
V gene: TRBV9
clone size: NA
CDR3 DNA: TGTGCCAGCAGCCCTAGCCCACGGGGCCCCGCGGGAGGGCGTATTGAGCAGTTCTTC
CDR3 protein: CASSPSPRGPAGGRIEQFF

D gene: TRBD1
J gene: TRBJ1-2
V gene: TRBV7-2
clone size: NA
CDR3 DNA: TGTGCCAGCAGCAGCCGGGACAGAAACTATGGCTACACCTTC
CDR3 protein: CASSSRDRNYGYTF

D gene: NA
J gene: TRBJ2-3
V gene: TRBV5-4
clone size: NA
CDR3 DNA: TGTGCCAGCAGCTTGGCCCGGCGCGGGGGCGGGGCAGATACGCAGTATTTT
CDR3 protein: CASSLARRGGGADTQYF

D gene: NA
J gene: TRBJ2-3
V gene: TRBV7-9
clone size: NA
CDR3 DNA: TGTGCCAGCAGCTCACGACGGGCGGGGATCTCAGATACGCAGTATTTT
CDR3 protein: CASSSRRAGISDTQYF

D gene: TRBD1
J gene: TRBJ2-7
V gene: TRBV7-2
clone size: NA
CDR3 DNA: TGTGCCAGCAGCTTAGTAGGACAGGGATTGCGGGAGCAGTACTTC
CDR3 protein: CASSLVGQGLREQYF

D gene: NA
J gene: TRBJ1-6
V gene: TRBV21-1
clone size: NA
CDR3 DNA: TGTGCCAGCAGCAACCTTAATTCACCCCTCCACTTT
CDR3 protein: CASSNLNSPLHF

D gene: NA
J gene: TRBJ2-7
V gene: TRBV19
clone size: NA
CDR3 DNA: TGTGCCAGTAGTATAGTCGCGGGAAGGGCCTACGAGCAGTACTTC
CDR3 protein: CASSIVAGRAYEQYF

D gene: NA
J gene: TRBJ2-1
V gene: TRBV18
clone size: NA
CDR3 DNA: TGTGCCAGCTCACCACCCTTGGGCAGCCACTCCTACAATGAGCAGTTCTTC
CDR3 protein: CASSPPLGSHSYNEQFF

D gene: TRBD2
J gene: TRBJ2-7
V gene: TRBV15
clone size: once
CDR3 DNA: TGTGCCACCAGCAGGGGGGGGATCCGCTACGAGCAGTACTTC
CDR3 protein: CATSRGGIRYEQYF

D gene: TRBD1
J gene: TRBJ1-5
V gene: TRBV5-5
clone size: once
CDR3 DNA: TGTGCCAGCAGCCTTGGGACAGGCTATAGCAATCAGCCCCAGCATTTT
CDR3 protein: CASSLGTGYSNQPQHF

D gene: NA
J gene: TRBJ1-1
V gene: TRBV29-1
clone size: NA
CDR3 DNA: TGCAGCGTTGAAAGGCCCGGGGGCACTGAAGCTTTCTTT
CDR3 protein: CSVERPGGTEAFF

D gene: TRBD1
J gene: TRBJ2-1
V gene: TRBV5-5
clone size: few
CDR3 DNA: TGTGCCAGCAGCTTGGATCCGCGGGACAGGGGGTCCCTAGATGAGCAGTTCTTC
CDR3 protein: CASSLDPRDRGSLDEQFF

D gene: TRBD1
J gene: TRBJ1-5
V gene: TRBV6-6
clone size: NA
CDR3 DNA: TGTGCCAGCAGTTCTTCCCGGGACAGGAGCAATCAGCCCCAGCATTTT
CDR3 protein: CASSSSRDRSNQPQHF

D gene: TRBD1
J gene: TRBJ2-3
V gene: TRBV9
clone size: NA
CDR3 DNA: TGTGCCAGCAGCGCTTCCCCGGGACAGGGGACAGATACGCAGTATTTT
CDR3 protein: CASSASPGQGTDTQYF

D gene: NA
J gene: TRBJ2-1
V gene: TRBV28
clone size: NA
CDR3 DNA: TGTGCCAGCAGTTTAGGACAGACAAGGTTTCCCAATGAGCAGTTCTTC
CDR3 protein: CASSLGQTRFPNEQFF

D gene: NA
J gene: TRBJ2-7
V gene: TRBV28
clone size: NA
CDR3 DNA: TGTGCCAGCAGTTCACAGGCCTCCTACGAGCAGTACTTC
CDR3 protein: CASSSQASYEQYF

D gene: NA
J gene: TRBJ2-1
V gene: TRBV6-1
clone size: NA
CDR3 DNA: TGTGCCAGCAGTGAAGCCCCCCTTCCGGGAGAGCAGTTCTTC
CDR3 protein: CASSEAPLPGEQFF

D gene: TRBD2
J gene: TRBJ2-1
V gene: TRBV11-2
clone size: NA
CDR3 DNA: TGTGCCAGCAGCTTAATCCCTAGCGGAGACAATGAGCAGTTCTTC
CDR3 protein: CASSLIPSGDNEQFF

D gene: TRBD2
J gene: TRBJ2-3
V gene: TRBV4-3
clone size: NA
CDR3 DNA: TGCGCCAGCAGCCAAGAGCTAGCGGGAGCAAATACGCAGTATTTT
CDR3 protein: CASSQELAGANTQYF

D gene: NA
J gene: TRBJ2-4
V gene: TRBV7-2
clone size: NA
CDR3 DNA: TGTGCCAGCACGTGGGAGGGGGGAAGCAAAAACATTCAGTACTTC
CDR3 protein: CASTWEGGSKNIQYF

D gene: TRBD2
J gene: TRBJ2-5
V gene: TRBV9
clone size: NA
CDR3 DNA: TGTGCCAGCAGCGTAGCCAGCGGGGGAGTCCTGGAGACCCAGTACTTC
CDR3 protein: CASSVASGGVLETQYF